Listed below are T cell receptor beta chains from one sample, sequenced in a study of T-cell reconstitution after alpha-beta-depleted transplantation in children. TCRdb re-called the PCR reads through MiXCR, storing one row per CDR3 protein. The table has approximately 390,000 distinct CDR3 sequences, roughly 10% seen once. The sequenced sample was PBMCs from the stem cell graft donor, obtained from the stem cell graft. Receptor source: a human donor who donated a stem cell graft to a child with acute myeloid leukemia. CDR3s include the opening cysteine and the closing phenylalanine or tryptophan. A D gene is named only where the DNA matches it firmly. Where a row states a size, it is once, few, many or the class of an expanded clone; other rows omit it.

clone_size | d_call | j_call | v_call | cdr3_aa | cdr3_nt
many | TRBD2 | TRBJ2-5 | TRBV9 | CASSPRLAGETQYF | TGTGCCAGCAGCCCCAGACTAGCGGGGGAGACCCAGTACTTC
few | NA | TRBJ2-7 | TRBV20-1 | CSASLEAPYEQYF | TGCAGTGCTAGCCTGGAGGCCCCCTACGAGCAGTACTTC
NA | TRBD1 | TRBJ1-1 | TRBV29-1 | CSVYDGTGSTEAFF | TGCAGCGTTTACGACGGGACAGGGTCCACTGAAGCTTTCTTT
few | NA | TRBJ2-7 | TRBV29-1 | CSAQPDGAYEQYF | TGCAGCGCACAACCGGACGGGGCCTACGAGCAGTACTTC
NA | NA | TRBJ2-1 | TRBV24-1 | CATSVPSRVTFYNEQFF | TGTGCCACCAGTGTACCCAGCAGGGTAACCTTTTACAATGAGCAGTTCTTC
NA | NA | TRBJ2-3 | TRBV5-1 | CASSLVVFIADTQYF | TGCGCCAGCAGCTTGGTGGTCTTTATCGCAGATACGCAGTATTTT
few | TRBD2 | TRBJ2-1 | TRBV30 | CAWSRWGGTYNEQFF | TGTGCCTGGAGTCGGTGGGGGGGGACCTACAATGAGCAGTTCTTC
few | NA | TRBJ2-1 | TRBV7-8 | CASSGGLTPYNEQFF | TGTGCCAGCAGCGGGGGACTCACCCCTTACAATGAGCAGTTCTTC
many | NA | TRBJ2-7 | TRBV20-1 | CSAIWAGTEQYF | TGCAGTGCTATTTGGGCGGGCACCGAGCAGTACTTC
few | TRBD2 | TRBJ2-1 | TRBV7-9 | CASSLPGGTYNEQFF | TGTGCCAGCAGCTTACCCGGGGGGACCTACAATGAGCAGTTCTTC
NA | TRBD2 | TRBJ2-4 | TRBV20-1 | CSARDSGGKNIQYF | TGCAGTGCTAGAGATTCGGGAGGCAAAAACATTCAGTACTTC
NA | TRBD1 | TRBJ2-1 | TRBV10-3 | CAISNRGNEQFF | TGTGCCATCAGCAACAGGGGCAATGAGCAGTTCTTC
NA | NA | TRBJ2-2 | TRBV5-1 | CASNPPSDTGELFF | TGCGCCAGCAACCCGCCTAGCGACACCGGGGAGCTGTTTTTT
few | TRBD1 | TRBJ2-3 | TRBV6-4 | CASSVLQGASTDTQYF | TGTGCCAGCAGTGTCCTACAGGGGGCGAGCACAGATACGCAGTATTTT
few | NA | TRBJ2-4 | TRBV10-3 | CAISETGQRNIQYF | TGTGCCATCAGTGAAACGGGACAAAGAAACATTCAGTACTTC
few | NA | TRBJ2-2 | TRBV7-9 | CASSTGSANTGELFF | TGTGCCAGCAGCACTGGGAGTGCGAACACCGGGGAGCTGTTTTTT
many | NA | TRBJ2-3 | TRBV7-2 | CASSPVLPTDTQYF | TGTGCCAGCAGCCCGGTCCTTCCCACAGATACGCAGTATTTT
NA | NA | TRBJ1-1 | TRBV29-1 | CSFSPDGRGTEAFF | TGCAGCTTTTCCCCGGACGGGCGAGGTACTGAAGCTTTCTTT